The 27 T cell receptor beta chains listed next were all sequenced from one sample in a study of T cells in Graves' hyperthyroidism and ophthalmopathy. Amplification targeted TCR beta CDR3 regions from RNA transcripts. The HTBI primer set drove a first-round RT-PCR of the TCR CDR3. TCRdb used MiXCR to reprocess the multiplex PCR reads, holding one entry per CDR3 protein. Of 560,000 or so distinct CDR3 sequences in the sample, 15% to 20% were seen once. The material sequenced was blood. The receptors come from a man aged 35-49 years with Graves' ophthalmopathy.

The chain carries TRBV7-8 and TRBJ1-2; no clear D. With 4 bases removed from V and 5 bases from J, the gap between germline ends came to 8 bases. CDR3 size: 12 residues. The germline V gene encodes CDR1 SGHVS and CDR2 FQNEAQ. CDR3: CASSSHSYGYTF. CDR3 bases: TGTGCCAGCAGCTCACATTCTTATGGCTACACCTTC.

This clonotype was seen a handful of times. The chain uses TRBV6-1 and TRBJ1-1; TRBD1 matches 8 bases. The J segment lost 3 bases and the V segment lost 6 bases, leaving 21 bases of the junction unmatched. Germline V lookup: CDR1 MNHNS, CDR2 SASEGT. The CDR3 runs 19 residues. This chain's CDR3 is CASRDRNRGKSRPDTEAFF. The CDR3 DNA sequence: TGTGCCAGCAGGGACCGGAACAGGGGGAAGTCACGACCCGACACTGAAGCTTTCTTT.

The genes are TRBV28 and TRBJ1-3, with unresolved D. V was shortened by 3 bases and J by 0 bases, with 12 bases between the two germline ends. This CDR3 spans 16 amino acids. Germline CDR1 MDHEN, CDR2 SYDVKM. The CDR3 DNA reads as TGTGCCAGCAGTTTCGGGTCGGGCTTCTCTGGAAACACCATATATTTT. Amino acids: CASSFGSGFSGNTIYF.

The genes are TRBV6-2 or TRBV6-3 and TRBJ2-7, with 9 bases that match TRBD1. V was pared by 1 base and J by 2 bases, with 9 bases of the junction left unmatched. CDR3 size: 17 residues. Germline assignment: CDR1 MNHEY and CDR2 SVGEGT. The DNA of the CDR3 is TGTGCCAGCAGTTACTTCGGGGGGACAGGGACGGCCTACGAGCAGTACTTC. Translation gives CASSYFGGTGTAYEQYF.

The table lists this clonotype with a few counts. The chain carries TRBV20-1 and TRBJ1-6; 7 positions agree with TRBD1. The germline V gene has CDR1 DFQATT and CDR2 SNEGSKA (reference sequence). The CDR3 extends over 14 amino acids. V gave up 2 bases and J gave up 5 bases; unmatched junction bases: 3. CDR3 protein: CSARRDSNNSPLHF. The CDR3 nucleotides read TGCAGTGCTAGACGGGACAGCAATAATTCACCCCTCCACTTT.

This clonotype was picked up a small number of times. The J gene is TRBJ2-3, the V gene TRBV20-1; 7 bases match TRBD2. CDR3 size: 18 residues. Trimming took 0 bases from V and 1 from J; bases not matched to a gene: 13. Germline CDR1 and CDR2: DFQATT and SNEGSKA (reference sequence). This chain's CDR3 is CSAREVGRARVGTDTQYF. CDR3 sequence (DNA): TGCAGTGCTAGAGAGGTGGGGAGGGCCCGCGTGGGCACAGATACGCAGTATTTT.

The CDR3 protein is CASSLRTGASSYEQYF. CDR3 nucleotide sequence: TGCGCCAGCAGCTTGAGGACAGGGGCCTCGAGCTACGAGCAGTACTTC. The chain joins TRBV5-1 to TRBJ2-7, with TRBD1 matching over 9 bases. The V gene end was trimmed by 1 base and the J gene end by 3 bases; junction bases not matched to a gene: 8. This CDR3 is 16 amino acids long. Germline values: CDR1 SGHRS, CDR2 YFSETQ.

At least ten counts were recorded for this clonotype. The CDR3 nucleotides are TGCGCCAGCACCCGGGACAATCGTAATGAAAAACTGTTTTTT. This translates into CASTRDNRNEKLFF. The chain recombines TRBV5-1 with TRBJ1-4, with a possible D match to TRBD1 (6 bases). CDR3 length: 14 residues. Trimming took 6 bases from V and 4 from J, leaving 13 bases between them. Per germline, CDR1 SGHRS and CDR2 YFSETQ.

The chain is built from TRBV4-2 and TRBJ1-6, with D possibly being TRBD1 (5 bases). With 4 bases removed from V and 9 bases from J, the gap between germline ends came to 19 bases. Germline lookup yields CDR1 LGHNA and CDR2 YNFKEQ. The CDR3 has 16 amino acids. This CDR3 is CASSLDGRDGISPLHF. CDR3 DNA: TGTGCCAGCAGCCTAGACGGCAGGGACGGGATTTCACCCCTCCACTTT.

V and J are TRBV20-1 and TRBJ2-2; no firm D call. CDR1 DFQATT and CDR2 SNEGSKA come from the germline V gene (reference sequence). The V end was cut by 5 bases, the J end by 0 bases, with 10 bases between. The CDR3 runs to 14 residues. The CDR3 region is CSARDKPNTGELFF. The DNA for the CDR3 is TGCAGTGCTCGCGACAAGCCGAACACCGGGGAGCTGTTTTTT.

This clonotype was detected a few times. V usage is TRBV4-3 and J usage is TRBJ1-2; D is perhaps TRBD1 (6 bases). CDR3 size: 14 residues. Trimming stripped 4 bases from V and 3 bases from J, with 12 bases between. Germline CDR1 and CDR2: LGHNA and YSLEER. In nucleotides, the CDR3 is TGCGCCAGCAGCCCCGGCAGGGGCCACTATGGCTACACCTTC. Amino acid sequence: CASSPGRGHYGYTF.

There are a few counts of this clonotype. The chain couples TRBV19 to TRBJ1-1, with D hard to call. CDR1 and CDR2 (germline): LNHDA, SQIVND (reference sequence). V was cut by 7 bases and J by 1 base, with 13 bases left in between. This CDR3 is built from 14 residues. CDR3 region: CASTPADRNTEAFF. The DNA for the CDR3 is TGTGCCAGTACCCCGGCGGATCGGAACACTGAAGCTTTCTTT. The whole variable domain, filled in from reference TRBV19 and TRBJ1-1, reads DGGITQSPKYLFRKEGQNVTLSCEQNLNHDAMYWYRQDPGQGLRLIYYSQIVNDFQKGDIAEGYSVSREKKESFPLTVTSAQKNPTAFYLCASTPADRNTEAFFGQGTRLTVV.

The CDR3 coding sequence is TGTGCCAGCTCACCACTTTTAGGGGTCGAGCAGTACTTC. Translation gives CASSPLLGVEQYF. V is TRBV18 and J is TRBJ2-7; D possibly corresponds to TRBD1 (5 bases). Germline-derived CDR1 and CDR2 are KGHSH and LQKENI. This CDR3 spans 13 amino acids. V gave up 1 base and J gave up 6 bases, with 10 bases separating them.

This clonotype was detected many times. This chain uses TRBV11-2 with TRBJ2-5, with TRBD1 as a possible D gene (6 bases). This CDR3 spans 14 amino acids. The germline V gene encodes CDR1 SGHAT and CDR2 FQNNGV. The germline V and J ends were trimmed by 1 base and 5 bases, with 11 bases remaining between them. CDR3 residues: CASSLVPGDETQYF. In DNA, the CDR3 is TGTGCCAGCAGCTTAGTCCCAGGGGACGAGACCCAGTACTTC.

The genes are TRBV7-9 and TRBJ2-3; 8 bases align to TRBD1. Germline V lookup: CDR1 SEHNR, CDR2 FQNEAQ (reference sequence). The V and J ends lost 5 bases and 4 bases, in that order; junction bases with no gene match: 8. There are 15 residues in the CDR3. The CDR3: CASSIWTGIADTQYF. CDR3 coding DNA: TGTGCCAGCAGCATCTGGACAGGGATAGCAGATACGCAGTATTTT.

This clonotype was counted many times. The genes are TRBV5-1 and TRBJ1-6; D is ambiguous. This CDR3 comprises 14 residues. The germline V and J ends were trimmed by 5 bases and 6 bases, with 12 bases remaining between them. Germline V gene lookup returns CDR1 SGHRS and CDR2 YFSETQ. CDR3 DNA sequence: TGCGCCAGCAGTCGGGAGGGCGCTAATTCACCCCTCCACTTT. Its translation: CASSREGANSPLHF.

This chain joins TRBV6-1 and TRBJ1-5; 7 bases are shared with TRBD1. CDR1 MNHNS and CDR2 SASEGT come from the germline V gene. J was trimmed by 6 bases and V by 3 bases; bases with no gene match: 5. The CDR3 runs to 14 residues. CDR3 DNA: TGTGCCAGCAGTGACTACAGGGGCGGTCAGCCCCAGCATTTT. It translates to CASSDYRGGQPQHF.

This clonotype has a count of ten or more. The rearrangement joins TRBV11-2 to TRBJ2-1; 9 positions match TRBD1. V lost 0 bases and J lost 8; bases outside the gene matches: 5. The germline gives CDR1 SGHAT, CDR2 FQNNGV. The CDR3 extends over 15 amino acids. The CDR3 sequence: CASSLEGQGGYEQFF. The CDR3 DNA reads as TGTGCCAGCAGCTTAGAGGGACAGGGAGGTTATGAGCAGTTCTTC.

The genes are TRBV4-1 and TRBJ2-7; the D gene is possibly TRBD2 (5 bases). From germline, CDR1 is MGHRA and CDR2 YSYEKL. The CDR3 totals 15 residues. Between the trimmed V and J ends, which lost 3 bases and 4 bases, there was a span of 16 bases. The CDR3 is CASSQRASRDYEQYF. The CDR3 nucleotides read TGCGCCAGCAGCCAGAGGGCCTCGAGGGATTACGAGCAGTACTTC.

This clonotype is a singleton in its sample. With a much larger clone just one base away, this may be a read error. Likely a read error: the CDR3 ends without its conserved phenylalanine or tryptophan. V and J are TRBV27 and TRBJ1-1; no clear D. This CDR3 comprises 13 residues. In germline, CDR1 is MNHEY, CDR2 SMNVEV (reference sequence). The V gene lost 7 bases and the J gene lost 0 bases, with 9 bases spanning the gap. CDR3 loop: CASKVTMNTEAFL. The CDR3 DNA reads as TGTGCCAGCAAGGTTACCATGAACACTGAAGCTTTCCTT.

This clonotype was seen a few times. V and J are TRBV6-1 and TRBJ2-5, with D possibly matching TRBD2 (6 bases). Trimming took 6 bases from V and 5 from J, leaving 13 bases between them. There are 13 residues in the CDR3. From germline, CDR1 is MNHNS and CDR2 SASEGT. CDR3 sequence reads: CASRPSGGETQYF. As DNA, the CDR3 is TGTGCCAGCAGGCCCTCTGGGGGGGAGACCCAGTACTTC.

V gene TRBV20-1 combines with J gene TRBJ2-7; 8 nucleotides align to TRBD2. The CDR3 totals 14 residues. Trimming removed 3 bases from V and 7 bases from J; junction bases left unmatched: 11. CDR1 DFQATT and CDR2 SNEGSKA come from the germline V gene (reference sequence). CDR3 sequence: CSASGRGGRGEQYF. The CDR3 region has the DNA TGCAGTGCTAGTGGTCGGGGGGGCCGAGGGGAGCAGTACTTC.

The chain has TRBV25-1 and TRBJ1-2; D is unresolved. This CDR3 spans 12 amino acids. With 2 bases removed from V and 6 bases from J, the gap between germline ends came to 7 bases. From germline, CDR1 is MGHDK and CDR2 SYGVNS. DNA of the CDR3: TGTGCCAGCAGTGAAGTTCGACATGGCTACACCTTC. It translates to CASSEVRHGYTF.

In this sample, this clonotype turned up a few times. V is TRBV4-2 and J is TRBJ2-3, with 7 positions matching TRBD1. V lost 3 bases, J lost 0 bases, and 6 bases stayed unmatched. The germline CDR1 and CDR2 sequences are LGHNA and YNFKEQ. This CDR3 is 16 amino acids long. The CDR3, as DNA: TGTGCCAGCAGCCACACCTCAGGGGGAAGCACAGATACGCAGTATTTT. Its translation: CASSHTSGGSTDTQYF.

The rearrangement joins TRBV24-1 to TRBJ2-7; D gene uncertain. Germline CDR1 is KGHDR and CDR2 is SFDVKD. This CDR3 spans 13 amino acids. Deletions cut 3 bases from V and 3 bases from J, with 8 bases between. As DNA, the CDR3 is TGTGCCACCAGTGATCGGACGTACTACGAGCAGTACTTC. Protein: CATSDRTYYEQYF.

This clonotype came up many times. CDR3 coding DNA: TGTGCCAGCAGCTTATACTGGGAAGGAAGACCTAGCACAGATACGCAGTATTTT. Translation gives CASSLYWEGRPSTDTQYF. This chain connects TRBV7-2 to TRBJ2-3; D not certain. The CDR3 is 18 residues long. The germline V gene encodes CDR1 SGHTA and CDR2 FQGNSA. V dropped 2 bases and J dropped 0 bases, with 18 bases sitting between them.

The rearrangement joins TRBV6-1 to TRBJ1-1; D ambiguous. This CDR3 comprises 9 residues. V was cut by 8 bases and J by 7 bases, with 5 bases left in between. Germline V gene data show CDR1 as MNHNS and CDR2 as SASEGT. CDR3 coding DNA: TGTGCCAGCGGCCTTGAAGCTTTCTTT. It encodes CASGLEAFF.